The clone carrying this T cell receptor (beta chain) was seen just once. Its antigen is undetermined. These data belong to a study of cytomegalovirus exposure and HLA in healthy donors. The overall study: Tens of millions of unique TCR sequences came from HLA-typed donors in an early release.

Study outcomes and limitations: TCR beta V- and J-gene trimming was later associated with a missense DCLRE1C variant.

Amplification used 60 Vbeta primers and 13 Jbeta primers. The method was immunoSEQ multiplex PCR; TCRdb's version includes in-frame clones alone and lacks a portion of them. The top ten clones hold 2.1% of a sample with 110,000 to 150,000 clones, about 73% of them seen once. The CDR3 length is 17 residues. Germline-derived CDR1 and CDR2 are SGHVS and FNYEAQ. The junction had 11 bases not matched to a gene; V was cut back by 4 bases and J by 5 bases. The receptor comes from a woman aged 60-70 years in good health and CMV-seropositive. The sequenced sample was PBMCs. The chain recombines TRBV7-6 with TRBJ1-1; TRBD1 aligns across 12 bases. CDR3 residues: CASSSRDRGRMETEAFF. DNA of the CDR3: TGTGCCAGCAGCTCCCGGGACAGGGGGCGGATGGAGACTGAAGCTTTCTTT.